The rows below give T cell receptor beta chains drawn from one sample of a study of neoadjuvant anti-PD-1 for oral cavity cancer. The data were produced by immunoSEQ multiplex PCR, yet TCRdb's version contains in-frame clones alone and is incomplete. The data show about 72,000 clones, with approximately 82% seen just once and about 3.7% held by the top ten. This material consisted of PBMCs, taken before nivolumab (anti-PD-1) treatment. The receptors were gathered from a person aged 35 to 85 with oral cavity squamous cell carcinoma. CDR3s include the opening cysteine and the closing phenylalanine or tryptophan. The D gene is left open where the match is weak. The size field is filled for only some rows; it gives once, few, many or a size class.

clone_size: NA; v_call: TRBV29-1; j_call: TRBJ2-7; d_call: NA; cdr3_aa: CSVVATYEQYF; cdr3_nt: TGCAGCGTTGTTGCAACCTACGAGCAGTACTTC
clone_size: NA; v_call: TRBV7-8; j_call: TRBJ1-3; d_call: NA; cdr3_aa: CASSTYREMSSGNTIYF; cdr3_nt: TGTGCCAGCAGCACATACAGGGAGATGAGCTCTGGAAACACCATATATTTT
clone_size: NA; v_call: TRBV7-2; j_call: TRBJ1-6; d_call: TRBD1; cdr3_aa: CASSLPGQGFSPLHF; cdr3_nt: TGTGCCAGCAGCCTACCGGGACAGGGGTTTTCACCCCTCCACTTT
clone_size: few; v_call: TRBV2; j_call: TRBJ1-5; d_call: NA; cdr3_aa: CASNRDKLYEPQHF; cdr3_nt: TGTGCCAGCAACCGGGACAAGCTATATGAGCCCCAGCATTTT
clone_size: NA; v_call: TRBV6-5; j_call: TRBJ1-6; d_call: TRBD1; cdr3_aa: CASSQGGGSPLHF; cdr3_nt: TGTGCCAGCAGCCAAGGGGGCGGCTCACCCCTCCACTTT
clone_size: NA; v_call: TRBV9; j_call: TRBJ2-7; d_call: TRBD2; cdr3_aa: CASSVGSGGSSYEQYF; cdr3_nt: TGTGCCAGCAGCGTAGGTTCCGGGGGGAGCTCCTACGAGCAGTACTTC
clone_size: NA; v_call: TRBV4-2; j_call: TRBJ2-1; d_call: NA; cdr3_aa: CASSQDVTGSSYNEQFF; cdr3_nt: TGTGCCAGCAGCCAAGATGTCACCGGGAGCTCCTACAATGAGCAGTTCTTC
clone_size: few; v_call: TRBV7-8; j_call: TRBJ1-2; d_call: NA; cdr3_aa: CASSLVIKTSRNYGYTF; cdr3_nt: TGTGCCAGCAGCTTAGTAATTAAAACGAGTAGGAACTATGGCTACACCTTC
clone_size: NA; v_call: TRBV29-1; j_call: TRBJ2-5; d_call: NA; cdr3_aa: CSVSGGETQYF; cdr3_nt: TGCAGCGTTTCTGGGGGAGAGACCCAGTACTTC
clone_size: NA; v_call: TRBV5-1; j_call: TRBJ2-5; d_call: NA; cdr3_aa: CASSLTQFATQYF; cdr3_nt: TGCGCCAGCAGCTTGACGCAGTTCGCGACCCAGTACTTC
clone_size: NA; v_call: TRBV21-1; j_call: TRBJ2-7; d_call: NA; cdr3_aa: CAQAGAPEEQYF; cdr3_nt: TGTGCCCAGGCAGGGGCCCCTGAGGAGCAGTACTTC
clone_size: NA; v_call: TRBV10-2; j_call: TRBJ2-2; d_call: NA; cdr3_aa: CASSLDTNTGELFF; cdr3_nt: TGCGCCAGCAGCCTTGATACGAACACCGGGGAGCTGTTTTTT
clone_size: NA; v_call: TRBV5-4; j_call: TRBJ2-2; d_call: TRBD1; cdr3_aa: CASSRSQGAPSNTGELFF; cdr3_nt: TGTGCCAGCAGCCGTTCGCAGGGGGCTCCGTCGAACACCGGGGAGCTGTTTTTT
clone_size: NA; v_call: TRBV27; j_call: TRBJ1-4; d_call: NA; cdr3_aa: CASSPPGWEEKLFF; cdr3_nt: TGTGCCAGCTCCCCTCCGGGGTGGGAGGAAAAACTGTTTTTT
clone_size: few; v_call: TRBV4-2; j_call: TRBJ1-5; d_call: NA; cdr3_aa: CASSQDFKRVGQPQHF; cdr3_nt: TGTGCCAGCAGCCAAGATTTTAAAAGGGTGGGTCAGCCCCAGCATTTT
clone_size: NA; v_call: TRBV27; j_call: TRBJ1-5; d_call: NA; cdr3_aa: CASSYAADSNQPQHF; cdr3_nt: TGTGCCAGCAGTTACGCGGCGGATAGCAATCAGCCCCAGCATTTT
clone_size: NA; v_call: TRBV25-1; j_call: TRBJ2-2; d_call: TRBD2; cdr3_aa: CASSGGTITTFF; cdr3_nt: TGTGCCAGCAGTGGGGGGACTATCACGACGTTTTTT
clone_size: NA; v_call: TRBV6-1; j_call: TRBJ1-5; d_call: NA; cdr3_aa: CASGVNWGWDQPQHF; cdr3_nt: TGTGCCAGCGGAGTCAATTGGGGGTGGGATCAGCCCCAGCATTTT
clone_size: NA; v_call: TRBV10-3; j_call: TRBJ1-4; d_call: NA; cdr3_aa: CAISDRVNEKLFF; cdr3_nt: TGTGCCATCAGTGACAGGGTTAATGAAAAACTGTTTTTT
clone_size: NA; v_call: TRBV6-5; j_call: TRBJ1-2; d_call: NA; cdr3_aa: CASSATANYGYTF; cdr3_nt: TGTGCCAGCAGTGCGACAGCTAACTATGGCTACACCTTC
clone_size: NA; v_call: TRBV6-6; j_call: TRBJ2-5; d_call: TRBD1; cdr3_aa: CASSYSGQGVETQYF; cdr3_nt: TGTGCCAGCAGTTACTCGGGACAGGGGGTAGAGACCCAGTACTTC
clone_size: NA; v_call: TRBV6-6; j_call: TRBJ1-1; d_call: NA; cdr3_aa: CASRLGTPEAFF; cdr3_nt: TGTGCCAGCAGACTCGGGACACCTGAAGCTTTCTTT
clone_size: NA; v_call: TRBV11-3; j_call: TRBJ1-1; d_call: NA; cdr3_aa: CASSLVQGAEAFF; cdr3_nt: TGTGCCAGCAGCTTAGTACAGGGAGCTGAAGCTTTCTTT
clone_size: NA; v_call: TRBV9; j_call: TRBJ2-5; d_call: NA; cdr3_aa: CASSVGPLGETQYF; cdr3_nt: TGTGCCAGCAGCGTGGGCCCACTGGGGGAGACCCAGTACTTC
clone_size: NA; v_call: TRBV19; j_call: TRBJ1-5; d_call: NA; cdr3_aa: CASSMLQGSNQPQHF; cdr3_nt: TGTGCCAGTAGTATGCTCCAGGGGAGCAATCAGCCCCAGCATTTT
clone_size: NA; v_call: TRBV5-6; j_call: TRBJ2-1; d_call: NA; cdr3_aa: CASSVTALDEQFF; cdr3_nt: TGTGCCAGCAGCGTTACTGCCTTGGATGAGCAGTTCTTC
clone_size: NA; v_call: TRBV18; j_call: TRBJ1-1; d_call: NA; cdr3_aa: CASSPRGANTEAFF; cdr3_nt: TGTGCCAGCTCACCACGAGGGGCCAACACTGAAGCTTTCTTT
clone_size: NA; v_call: TRBV10-2; j_call: TRBJ2-5; d_call: TRBD2; cdr3_aa: CASSERAGGSQETQYF; cdr3_nt: TGCGCCAGCAGTGAGAGGGCGGGGGGTTCCCAAGAGACCCAGTACTTC
clone_size: NA; v_call: TRBV2; j_call: TRBJ1-2; d_call: NA; cdr3_aa: CANSGRYGYTF; cdr3_nt: TGTGCCAACTCCGGGCGCTATGGCTACACCTTC
clone_size: NA; v_call: TRBV2; j_call: TRBJ1-1; d_call: NA; cdr3_aa: CASSEISAENTEAFF; cdr3_nt: TGTGCCAGCAGTGAAATCTCGGCGGAGAACACTGAAGCTTTCTTT
clone_size: NA; v_call: TRBV4-2; j_call: TRBJ2-5; d_call: NA; cdr3_aa: CASSQDLRGQETQYF; cdr3_nt: TGTGCCAGCAGCCAAGATCTGCGGGGCCAAGAGACCCAGTACTTC
clone_size: NA; v_call: TRBV27; j_call: TRBJ2-3; d_call: NA; cdr3_aa: CASRRRDSESTDTQYF; cdr3_nt: TGTGCCAGCAGGCGCCGGGACTCAGAGTCCACAGATACGCAGTATTTT
clone_size: NA; v_call: TRBV11-2; j_call: TRBJ2-7; d_call: NA; cdr3_aa: CASSYQQGALYEQYF; cdr3_nt: TGTGCCAGCAGCTACCAACAGGGTGCTCTCTACGAGCAGTACTTC
clone_size: NA; v_call: TRBV4-1; j_call: TRBJ2-7; d_call: TRBD2; cdr3_aa: CASSQGRGGLSYEQYF; cdr3_nt: TGCGCCAGCAGCCAAGGGCGGGGGGGCTTGTCATACGAGCAGTACTTC
clone_size: NA; v_call: TRBV7-2; j_call: TRBJ1-5; d_call: NA; cdr3_aa: CASSLRGGADQPQHF; cdr3_nt: TGTGCCAGCAGCCTACGTGGCGGGGCAGATCAGCCCCAGCATTTT
clone_size: NA; v_call: TRBV7-8; j_call: TRBJ2-7; d_call: TRBD1; cdr3_aa: CASSSTGVYEQYF; cdr3_nt: TGTGCCAGCAGCTCGACAGGGGTCTACGAGCAGTACTTC
clone_size: NA; v_call: TRBV6-5; j_call: TRBJ2-1; d_call: TRBD2; cdr3_aa: CASSYSAGGTYNEQFF; cdr3_nt: TGTGCCAGCAGTTACTCGGCGGGAGGGACCTACAATGAGCAGTTCTTC
clone_size: once; v_call: TRBV10-3; j_call: TRBJ1-1; d_call: NA; cdr3_aa: CAISENQNTEAFF; cdr3_nt: TGTGCCATCAGTGAGAATCAGAACACTGAAGCTTTCTTT
clone_size: NA; v_call: TRBV15; j_call: TRBJ1-5; d_call: TRBD1; cdr3_aa: CATSRLGTGNQPQHF; cdr3_nt: TGTGCCACCAGCAGGCTCGGGACAGGGAATCAGCCCCAGCATTTT
clone_size: NA; v_call: TRBV10-3; j_call: TRBJ2-1; d_call: NA; cdr3_aa: CAISGFGEGSYNEQFF; cdr3_nt: TGTGCCATCTCTGGTTTCGGCGAGGGGTCCTACAATGAGCAGTTCTTC
clone_size: NA; v_call: TRBV5-4; j_call: TRBJ2-2; d_call: TRBD2; cdr3_aa: CASSFGLAGNTGELFF; cdr3_nt: TGTGCCAGCAGCTTTGGACTAGCGGGGAACACCGGGGAGCTGTTTTTT